These 21 T cell receptor beta chains share one sample of origin, sequenced in a study of cytomegalovirus exposure and HLA in healthy donors. 60 Vbeta and 13 Jbeta primers were used in PCR. The repertoire was sequenced with immunoSEQ multiplex PCR; TCRdb's copy has only in-frame clones and lacks some. The sample holds more than 100,000 clones. Sample: PBMCs. Receptor source: a man aged 35-49 years in good health and CMV-seronegative.

J is TRBJ1-1 and V is TRBV11-2; no clear D. CDR3 length: 14 residues. Germline CDR1 SGHAT, CDR2 FQNNGV. The V and J ends lost 2 bases and 3 bases respectively, with 10 bases between them. The CDR3 DNA reads as TGTGCCAGCAGCTTAACAGTATCGGACACTGAAGCTTTCTTT. Protein: CASSLTVSDTEAFF.

The CDR3 protein is CASSSSKNQPQHF. The CDR3 DNA follows: TGTGCCAGCAGTTCTAGTAAGAATCAGCCCCAGCATTTT. V and J are TRBV6-6 and TRBJ1-5; D uncertain. The length of the CDR3 is 13 residues. Germline lookup yields CDR1 MNHNY and CDR2 SVGAGI (reference sequence). With 4 bases removed from V and 4 bases from J, the gap between germline ends came to 8 bases.

J is TRBJ2-1 and V is TRBV7-2, with a tentative D call TRBD1 (5 bases). The CDR3 is 13 residues long. V was trimmed by 10 bases and J by 5 bases, leaving 15 bases between them. Germline loops: CDR1 SGHTA, CDR2 FQGNSA. The CDR3 DNA sequence: TGTGCCACCACTCAGGGATGGAACAATGAGCAGTTCTTC. Amino acid sequence: CATTQGWNNEQFF.

V is TRBV10-3 and J is TRBJ2-3, with D possibly being TRBD1 (6 bases). Germline-derived CDR1 and CDR2 are ENHRY and SYGVKD. V was pared by 3 bases and J by 3 bases, with 13 bases between. The length of the CDR3 is 15 residues. The CDR3 sequence: CAISDEGVRTDTQYF. As DNA, the CDR3 is TGTGCCATCAGTGACGAGGGGGTAAGGACAGATACGCAGTATTTT.

The genes are TRBV5-1 and TRBJ2-1; 15 positions match TRBD2. This CDR3 contains 18 residues. After removal of 3 bases from V and 1 base from J, the junction contained 5 bases not matched to a gene. CDR1 is SGHRS and CDR2 is YFSETQ in the germline V gene. The CDR3 region has the DNA TGCGCCAGCAGCTGGGGACTAGCGGGGGGACCATCCTACAATGAGCAGTTCTTC. Encoded protein: CASSWGLAGGPSYNEQFF.

The V call is TRBV6-6, the J call TRBJ1-1; D is undetermined. Germline V CDR1 and CDR2: MNHNY, SVGAGI (reference sequence). The CDR3 sequence is 12 residues long. The V and J ends lost 0 bases and 10 bases respectively, with 9 bases between them. The CDR3 spells CASSYSQGGAFF. The CDR3 bases are TGTGCCAGCAGTTACTCACAAGGAGGAGCTTTCTTT.

The V call is TRBV10-3, the J call TRBJ1-5; D perhaps matches TRBD1 (5 bases). The CDR3 covers 16 residues. Germline CDR1 is ENHRY and CDR2 is SYGVKD. Deletions cut 0 bases from V and 3 bases from J, with 12 bases between. DNA for the CDR3: TGTGCCATCAGTGAGTCGGGCAGGGCTAACAATCAGCCCCAGCATTTT. Translation gives CAISESGRANNQPQHF.

This rearrangement joins TRBV4-1 to TRBJ2-3; D ambiguous. Trimming pared 1 base from V and 0 bases from J, leaving 8 bases between. Germline V gene data show CDR1 as MGHRA and CDR2 as YSYEKL. The CDR3 spans 15 residues. CDR3 region: CASSQVLTSTDTQYF. The CDR3 DNA reads TGCGCCAGCAGCCAAGTCTTGACTAGCACAGATACGCAGTATTTT.

As for this clone: This CDR3 fails to terminate in the conserved phenylalanine or tryptophan, so it likely reflects a read error. The chain uses TRBV7-8 and TRBJ2-7; TRBD1 matches 9 bases. CDR3 length: 14 residues. The V gene's germline CDR1 is SGHVS and CDR2 FQNEAQ. V trimming: 5 bases; J trimming: 3 bases; junction bases outside the gene matches: 5. The CDR3 sequence is CASSPSTGGYEQYS. DNA for the CDR3: TGTGCCAGCAGCCCGTCGACAGGGGGCTACGAGCAGTACTCC.

This chain uses TRBV7-2 with TRBJ1-5; 9 positions agree with TRBD1. Per germline, CDR1 SGHTA and CDR2 FQGNSA. This CDR3 is 15 amino acids long. V lost 4 bases to trimming and J lost 4 bases; unmatched junction nucleotides: 5. CDR3 sequence (DNA): TGTGCCAGCAGCTGGACAGGGGCGTTAAATCAGCCCCAGCATTTT. Its translation: CASSWTGALNQPQHF.

This sequence joins TRBV6-5 and TRBJ1-5; 12 bases fit TRBD1. From germline, CDR1 is MNHEY and CDR2 SVGAGI. After removal of 4 bases from V and 5 bases from J, the junction contained 6 bases not matched to a gene. This CDR3 spans 16 amino acids. CDR3 DNA: TGTGCCAGCAGTTTACACGGGACAGGGGGCGATCAGCCCCAGCATTTT. It codes for CASSLHGTGGDQPQHF.

The chain employs TRBV9 and TRBJ1-2; possible D gene TRBD1, 6 bases. Per the germline V gene, CDR1 is SGDLS and CDR2 is YYNGEE. V lost 3 bases to trimming and J lost 3 bases, with 9 bases between them. The CDR3 has 13 residues. The CDR3 spells CASSEDSDYGYTF. The CDR3 DNA reads as TGTGCCAGCAGCGAGGACAGTGACTATGGCTACACCTTC.

The rearrangement joins TRBV27 to TRBJ1-3; tentative D call: TRBD1 (6 bases). From germline, CDR1 is MNHEY and CDR2 SMNVEV (reference sequence). CDR3 size: 15 residues. V lost 6 bases to trimming and J lost 2 bases, with 14 bases between them. CDR3 in amino acids: CASSPGTIPGNTIYF. The CDR3 DNA reads as TGTGCCAGCAGCCCAGGGACAATCCCTGGAAACACCATATATTTT.

The J gene is TRBJ1-3, the V gene TRBV5-1, with 7 bases fitting TRBD1. The trim removed 0 bases at V and 4 bases at J, leaving 10 bases unmatched. Germline assignment: CDR1 SGHRS and CDR2 YFSETQ. This CDR3 spans 17 amino acids. The DNA for the CDR3 is TGCGCCAGCAGCTTGGCCTTGACGGGACAGTTCGGAAACACCATATATTTT. Translation gives CASSLALTGQFGNTIYF. The complete variable domain, with remaining parts taken from reference TRBV5-1 and TRBJ1-3, reads KAGVTQTPRYLIKTRGQQVTLSCSPISGHRSVSWYQQTPGQGLQFLFEYFSETQRNKGNFPGRFSGRQFSNSRSEMNVSTLELGDSALYLCASSLALTGQFGNTIYFGEGSWLTVV.

This sequence joins TRBV29-1 and TRBJ2-5; D possibly corresponds to TRBD1 (6 bases). Germline V lookup: CDR1 SQVTM, CDR2 ANQGSEA. This CDR3 is 13 amino acids long. V was clipped by 7 bases and J by 7 bases, with 19 bases between them. CDR3 in amino acids: CSATPRGDGTQYF. The DNA of the CDR3 is TGCAGCGCCACACCCAGGGGAGACGGGACCCAGTACTTC. The variable domain in full, with the rest retrieved from reference TRBV29-1 and TRBJ2-5, is SAVISQKPSRDICQRGTSLTIQCQVDSQVTMMFWYRQQPGQSLTLIATANQGSEATYESGFVIDKFPISRPNLTFSTLTVSNMSPEDSSIYLCSATPRGDGTQYFGPGTRLLVL.

This sequence joins TRBV6-5 and TRBJ2-1, with 8 bases matching TRBD1. Germline trimming cut 7 bases from V and 8 bases from J; bases unmatched to any gene: 7. The CDR3 contains 13 residues. Germline CDR1 reads MNHEY; CDR2 reads SVGAGI. The CDR3, as DNA: TGTGCCAGCACCGGACAGGGAGTGTATGAGCAGTTCTTC. It yields the protein CASTGQGVYEQFF.

The chain recombines TRBV30 with TRBJ1-2; TRBD1 might be the D (5 bases). The CDR3 runs 11 residues. V was clipped by 8 bases and J by 7 bases, with 14 bases between them. The germline CDR1 and CDR2 sequences are GTSNPN and SVGIG (reference sequence). The chain's CDR3 is CAGSLGGGYTF. DNA for the CDR3: TGTGCCGGGTCGTTGGGGGGTGGCTACACCTTC.

Worth noting for this clone: Additional DNA sequences in this sample encode the identical CDR3. This chain connects TRBV5-1 to TRBJ2-5, with a possible D match to TRBD1 (6 bases). This CDR3 has 13 residues. CDR1 and CDR2 (germline): SGHRS, YFSETQ. Trimming took 2 bases from V and 5 from J, leaving 10 bases between them. The CDR3 sequence is CASSLQGYETQYF. DNA of the CDR3: TGCGCCAGCAGCTTACAGGGATACGAGACCCAGTACTTC.

A remark on this clone: A read error may produce the germline difference seen at one junction end. The chain uses TRBV14 and TRBJ2-5; D gene ambiguous. Germline V gives CDR1 SGHDN, CDR2 FVKESK. CDR3 length: 13 amino acids. CDR3 amino acids: CASSLAPQETQYF. For the CDR3, the DNA is TGTGCCAGTAGCCTGGCCCCGCAAGAGACCCAGTACTTC.

The chain uses TRBV15 and TRBJ2-1; TRBD2 matches at 9 bases. Germline V gene data show CDR1 as LNHNV and CDR2 as YYDKDF (reference sequence). The CDR3 runs to 16 residues. The trim removed 2 bases at V and 4 bases at J, leaving 6 bases unmatched. CDR3 DNA: TGTGCCACCAGCAGACCCGGACTAGCGCGTTACAATGAGCAGTTCTTC. Translation: CATSRPGLARYNEQFF.

The chain couples TRBV18 to TRBJ1-4; D not certain. The germline V gene has CDR1 KGHSH and CDR2 LQKENI. The CDR3 extends over 16 amino acids. The ends were cut back, 0 bases at V and 7 bases at J, with 15 bases in the middle. The CDR3 sequence: CASSPPRVSGTEKLFF. The CDR3 region has the DNA TGTGCCAGCTCACCACCCCGGGTATCCGGTACTGAAAAACTGTTTTTT.